This paragraph covers one T cell receptor (beta chain) sequence. These data are taken from a study of blood T cell repertoires in COVID-19. Profiled with immunoSEQ multiplex PCR; TCRdb holds only in-frame clones, not every one. The sample includes under 350,000 clones, around 90% of them seen just once. The clonotype originates from a woman in her thirties or forties who had recovered from COVID-19. Material: PBMCs or T cells enriched from blood (not recorded which).

CDR3 amino acids: CASSPGAGANQPQHF. As DNA, the CDR3 is TGCGCCAGCAGCCCCGGGGCAGGGGCGAATCAGCCCCAGCATTTT. J is TRBJ1-5 and V is TRBV5-1; possibly TRBD1 for D (6 bases). Trimming stripped 4 bases from V and 4 bases from J, with 15 bases between. Germline lookup yields CDR1 SGHRS and CDR2 YFSETQ. CDR3 length: 15 amino acids.